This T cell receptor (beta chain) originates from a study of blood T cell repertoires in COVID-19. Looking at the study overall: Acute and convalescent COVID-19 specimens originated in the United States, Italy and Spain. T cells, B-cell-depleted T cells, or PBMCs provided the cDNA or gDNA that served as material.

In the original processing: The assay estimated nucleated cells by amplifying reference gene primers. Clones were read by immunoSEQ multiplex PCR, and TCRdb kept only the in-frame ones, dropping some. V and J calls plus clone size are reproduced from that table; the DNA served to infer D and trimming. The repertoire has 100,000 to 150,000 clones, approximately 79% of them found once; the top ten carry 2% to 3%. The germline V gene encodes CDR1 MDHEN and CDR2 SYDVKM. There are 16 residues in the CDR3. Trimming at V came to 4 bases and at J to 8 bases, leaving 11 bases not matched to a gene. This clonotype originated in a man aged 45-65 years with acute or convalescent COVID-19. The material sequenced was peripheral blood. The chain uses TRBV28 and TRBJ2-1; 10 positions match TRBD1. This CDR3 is CASSSRARQGADEQFF. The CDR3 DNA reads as TGTGCCAGCAGTTCCCGAGCCCGACAGGGGGCGGATGAGCAGTTCTTC.